A single sample gave rise to the 19 T cell receptor beta chains below, sequenced in a study of cytomegalovirus exposure and HLA in healthy donors. 13 Jbeta primers and 60 Vbeta primers were used for the PCR. Profiled with immunoSEQ multiplex PCR; TCRdb holds only in-frame clones, not every one. The data contain some 130,000 clones, 70% to 80% of them singletons. The specimen sequenced was PBMCs. These receptors all come from a man aged 25-45 years in good health and CMV-seronegative.

The V gene is TRBV5-1, the J gene TRBJ1-1; tentatively, D is TRBD1 (6 bases). The CDR3 is 12 residues long. V was pared by 4 bases and J by 5 bases, with 9 bases between. CDR1 and CDR2 (germline): SGHRS, YFSETQ. The CDR3 region is CASSTQGTEAFF. CDR3 sequence (DNA): TGCGCCAGCAGCACACAGGGTACTGAAGCTTTCTTT.

This clone was detected a few times. The chain joins TRBV6-4 to TRBJ1-1, with D hard to call. This CDR3 region has 15 residues. The germline V gene has CDR1 MRHNA and CDR2 SNTAGT. The V end was cut by 6 bases, the J end by 4 bases, with 18 bases between. CDR3 loop: CASSPGGPLGTEAFF. CDR3 in DNA: TGTGCCAGCAGCCCCGGAGGGCCCTTAGGCACTGAAGCTTTCTTT.

The rearrangement links TRBV18 to TRBJ2-3; no firm D call. V was trimmed by 0 bases and J by 5 bases, leaving 3 bases between them. Germline loops: CDR1 KGHSH, CDR2 LQKENI. This CDR3 contains 12 residues. CDR3 coding DNA: TGTGCCAGCTCACCACCCGGAGATACGCAGTATTTT. Its translation: CASSPPGDTQYF.

As to this clone: Relative to the germline gene, one junction end is altered; a read error may explain this. The chain carries TRBV7-7 and TRBJ2-1, with 8 bases that match TRBD1. Germline V lookup: CDR1 SSHAT, CDR2 FNYEAQ (reference sequence). This CDR3 is 15 amino acids long. This CDR3 is CASSPGQDPYNEQFF. For the CDR3, the DNA is TGTGCTAGCAGCCCGGGACAGGACCCCTACAATGAGCAGTTCTTC.

This clone was observed once. This chain joins TRBV4-1 and TRBJ2-7; weak D call: TRBD1 (5 bases). V was pared by 0 bases and J by 0 bases, with 12 bases between. Germline-derived CDR1 and CDR2 are MGHRA and YSYEKL. The CDR3 totals 16 residues. The CDR3 loop reads CASSQEHPGRSYEQYF. The CDR3 nucleotides are TGCGCCAGCAGCCAAGAACACCCAGGGCGCTCCTACGAGCAGTACTTC.

The CDR3 DNA is TGTGCCAGCAGCTTAGCGGTTTTCGACACCGGGGAGCTGTTTTTT. Amino acid sequence: CASSLAVFDTGELFF. J is TRBJ2-2 and V is TRBV11-2; no firm D call. This CDR3 region has 15 residues. Germline V gene sequence: CDR1 SGHAT, CDR2 FQNNGV. The germline V and J ends were trimmed by 1 base and 3 bases, with 9 bases remaining between them.

This rearrangement joins TRBV6-6 to TRBJ1-5; the D gene is possibly TRBD1 (6 bases). CDR3 size: 16 residues. Germline values: CDR1 MNHNY, CDR2 SVGAGI (reference sequence). With 8 bases removed from V and 4 bases from J, the gap between germline ends came to 21 bases. CDR3 in amino acids: CASSRRGGRGNQPQHF. The CDR3 coding sequence is TGTGCCAGCTCCCGTAGGGGGGGAAGAGGGAATCAGCCCCAGCATTTT.

V usage is TRBV6-5 and J usage is TRBJ2-7; 10 bases match TRBD2. The germline gives CDR1 MNHEY, CDR2 SVGAGI. The length of the CDR3 is 15 residues. V lost 2 bases and J lost 2; bases outside the gene matches: 3. The chain's CDR3 is CASSYDGTSAYEQYF. CDR3 nucleotides: TGTGCCAGCAGTTACGATGGGACTAGCGCCTACGAGCAGTACTTC.

About this clone: The junction departs from the called germline gene at one end, perhaps through a read error. The chain carries TRBV7-7 and TRBJ2-2, with 8 bases matching TRBD2. CDR1 and CDR2 from the germline V gene are SSHAT and FNYEAQ (reference sequence). The length of the CDR3 is 17 residues. The CDR3 spells CASSPRSSGGNTGELFF. In nucleotides, the CDR3 is TGTGCTAGCAGCCCCCGCTCCAGCGGGGGAAACACCGGGGAGCTGTTTTTT.

The chain recombines TRBV27 with TRBJ2-2; D call uncertain. The length of the CDR3 is 15 residues. V gave up 1 base and J gave up 7 bases, with 13 bases separating them. The V gene's germline CDR1 is MNHEY and CDR2 SMNVEV (reference sequence). The CDR3 DNA follows: TGTGCCAGCAGTTTATACGCCGTGCTCGGCGGGGAGCTGTTTTTT. This codes for CASSLYAVLGGELFF.

The chain couples TRBV5-1 to TRBJ2-5; D is unresolved. The CDR3 is 13 residues long. Trimming took 0 bases from V and 7 from J, leaving 10 bases between them. Per the germline V gene, CDR1 is SGHRS and CDR2 is YFSETQ. Here the CDR3 reads CASSLGSSATQYF. The CDR3 DNA sequence: TGCGCCAGCAGCTTGGGTAGCTCAGCGACCCAGTACTTC.

The V call is TRBV4-2, the J call TRBJ2-2, with D unclear. V lost 0 bases to trimming and J lost 4 bases, with 18 bases between them. The germline CDR1 and CDR2 sequences are LGHNA and YNFKEQ. The length of the CDR3 is 18 residues. The CDR3 spells CASSQERLGRLSTGELFF. As DNA, the CDR3 is TGTGCCAGCAGCCAAGAAAGGCTAGGTCGATTATCCACCGGGGAGCTGTTTTTT.

The chain uses TRBV5-6 and TRBJ2-3; TRBD2 aligns across 11 bases. CDR1 and CDR2 (germline): SGHDT, YYEEEE. The V gene end was trimmed by 0 bases and the J gene end by 2 bases; junction bases not matched to a gene: 2. This CDR3 region has 16 residues. CDR3 nucleotides: TGTGCCAGCAGCTTGGGACTAGCGGGACTCACAGATACGCAGTATTTT. Translation: CASSLGLAGLTDTQYF.

This clone occurred once. This rearrangement joins TRBV27 to TRBJ1-4; the match to TRBD1 covers 10 bases. V gave up 5 bases and J gave up 7 bases; unmatched junction bases: 4. The CDR3 consists of 14 residues. Per germline, CDR1 MNHEY and CDR2 SMNVEV (reference sequence). The DNA for the CDR3 is TGTGCCAGCAGTCCGACAGGGGGCTTTGAAAAACTGTTTTTT. Translation: CASSPTGGFEKLFF.

The V call is TRBV27, the J call TRBJ2-7; 8 bases match TRBD1. The CDR3 sequence is 16 residues long. Germline V gives CDR1 MNHEY, CDR2 SMNVEV (reference sequence). J lost 1 base, V lost 7 bases, and 12 bases had no gene match. Here the CDR3 reads CASTIRGQGGSYEQYF. The CDR3 coding sequence is TGTGCCAGCACCATCAGAGGACAGGGTGGTTCCTACGAGCAGTACTTC.

CDR3 in amino acids: CASSRTGGSYNEQFF. Here the CDR3 DNA reads TGTGCCAGCAGTCGGACAGGGGGATCCTACAATGAGCAGTTCTTC. The genes are TRBV6-5 and TRBJ2-1; 10 positions match TRBD1. Germline V gene sequence: CDR1 MNHEY, CDR2 SVGAGI. V was clipped by 5 bases and J by 1 base; unmatched bases: 2. The CDR3 spans 15 residues.

V usage is TRBV7-2 and J usage is TRBJ2-1; the match to TRBD2 covers 10 bases. Germline CDR1 and CDR2: SGHTA and FQGNSA. This CDR3 is 15 amino acids long. J lost 8 bases, V lost 2 bases, and 6 bases had no gene match. CDR3 sequence: CASSLRLAGAYEQFF. Written as DNA, the CDR3 is TGTGCCAGCAGCTTAAGGCTAGCGGGAGCTTATGAGCAGTTCTTC.

This chain joins TRBV27 and TRBJ2-7, with D perhaps matching TRBD2 (6 bases). V was clipped by 6 bases and J by 6 bases, with 12 bases between them. CDR3 size: 12 residues. Germline V lookup: CDR1 MNHEY, CDR2 SMNVEV (reference sequence). CDR3 amino acids: CASSAGRGEQYF. CDR3 nucleotide sequence: TGTGCCAGCAGCGCCGGGCGGGGCGAGCAGTACTTC.

In DNA, the CDR3 is TGTGCCTGGGGAGCGGGAGGGCCGGGTACGCAGTATTTT. This encodes CAWGAGGPGTQYF. The rearrangement links TRBV30 to TRBJ2-3; 10 bases fit TRBD2. Germline lookup yields CDR1 GTSNPN and CDR2 SVGIG (reference sequence). V shed 5 bases and J 8 bases; nucleotides not matched to a gene: 7. The CDR3 contains 13 residues.